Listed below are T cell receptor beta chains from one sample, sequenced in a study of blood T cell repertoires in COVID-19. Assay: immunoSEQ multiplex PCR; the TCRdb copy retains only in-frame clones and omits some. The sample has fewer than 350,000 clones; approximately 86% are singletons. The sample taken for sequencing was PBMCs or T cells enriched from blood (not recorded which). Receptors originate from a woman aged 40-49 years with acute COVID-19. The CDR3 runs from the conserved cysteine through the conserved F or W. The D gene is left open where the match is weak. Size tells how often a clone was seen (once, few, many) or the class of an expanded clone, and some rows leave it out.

TGTGCCAGCAGGCCGGGAGGGGCTCCCTACAATGAGCAGTTCTTC	CASRPGGAPYNEQFF	NA	TRBD2	TRBV11-2	TRBJ2-1
TGTGCCAGCAGTTCCCGTGACATAGCCTACGAGCAGTACTTC	CASSSRDIAYEQYF	NA	NA	TRBV27	TRBJ2-7
TGTGCCAGCGGCCGGGACAGTGTAAGGAATTCACCCCTCCACTTT	CASGRDSVRNSPLHF	few	TRBD1	TRBV28	TRBJ1-6
TGTGCCAGCAGTGATAGCGGGAGAGGGTCCTACGAGCAGTACTTC	CASSDSGRGSYEQYF	NA	TRBD2	TRBV6-6	TRBJ2-7
TGTGCCAGCAGTCTCGGGACTAGGGGGCCGGAGACCCAGTACTTC	CASSLGTRGPETQYF	NA	NA	TRBV6-5	TRBJ2-5
TGTGCCAGCAGCTTAGGGGAGGTAGATACGCAGTATTTT	CASSLGEVDTQYF	NA	NA	TRBV5-4	TRBJ2-3
TGTGCCAGCAGAAAGAAGGACAGGGTGAACACTGAAGCTTTCTTT	CASRKKDRVNTEAFF	NA	TRBD1	TRBV5-4	TRBJ1-1
TGTGCCAGCAGCCAGATGGGGAGGAGTCTCTCCTACGAGCAGTACTTC	CASSQMGRSLSYEQYF	NA	NA	TRBV3-1/TRBV3-2	TRBJ2-7
TGTGCCAGCAGTGAAAGCACTCCTGGAAACACCATATATTTT	CASSESTPGNTIYF	NA	NA	TRBV6-1	TRBJ1-3
TGTGCCAGCAGTGTAGGGAGTGTGAACACTGAAGCTTTCTTT	CASSVGSVNTEAFF	NA	NA	TRBV11-2	TRBJ1-1
TGTGCCATCGGGGGGGCCCTATCCGAGCAGTTCTTC	CAIGGALSEQFF	NA	NA	TRBV10-3	TRBJ2-1
TGTGCCAGCAGCAGACAGGGGTTCGGGAATGAGCAGTTCTTC	CASSRQGFGNEQFF	NA	TRBD1	TRBV7-9	TRBJ2-1
TGTGCCAGCAGTTACTCGGGGACAGGCCCGGTTGCGCAGTATTTT	CASSYSGTGPVAQYF	few	TRBD1	TRBV6-5	TRBJ2-3
TGTGCCAGCAGTGAAAATGGCAGGGGTTACTACGAGCAGTACTTC	CASSENGRGYYEQYF	NA	NA	TRBV25-1	TRBJ2-7
TGTGCCAGCAGCTTAGTGCGGGGGGTCTCCGAAAAACTGTTTTTT	CASSLVRGVSEKLFF	NA	NA	TRBV7-2	TRBJ1-4
TGTGCCAGCAGCCAAGACAGGTCCAATCAGCCCCAGCATTTT	CASSQDRSNQPQHF	NA	NA	TRBV3-1/TRBV3-2	TRBJ1-5
TGTGCCAGCAGCTTATATTCGGACAGGGTTAATGAAAAACTGTTTTTT	CASSLYSDRVNEKLFF	few	TRBD1	TRBV5-5	TRBJ1-4
TGTGCCAGCAGTTCCACCGGGAGGCTCTACGAGCAGTACTTC	CASSSTGRLYEQYF	NA	TRBD2	TRBV28	TRBJ2-7
TGCAGCGTGACAGGGGGCTACACTGAAGCTTTCTTT	CSVTGGYTEAFF	NA	TRBD1	TRBV29-1	TRBJ1-1
TGCGCCAGCAGTCAAGTGACAGTTAGCACAGATACGCAGTATTTT	CASSQVTVSTDTQYF	few	NA	TRBV23-1	TRBJ2-3
TGTGCCAGTAGTCCTGACAGGGGAACTCAGCCCCAGCATTTT	CASSPDRGTQPQHF	NA	TRBD1	TRBV19	TRBJ1-5
TGTGCCACCAAGTCTAGCGGAGATACGCAGTATTTT	CATKSSGDTQYF	NA	TRBD2	TRBV15	TRBJ2-3
TGCGCCAGCAGCTTGTCCGACTATAATGAAAAACTGTTTTTT	CASSLSDYNEKLFF	NA	NA	TRBV5-1	TRBJ1-4
TGTGCCACCAGCAGAGAGCATTGGAGGGACTCCAACTATGGCTACACCTTC	CATSREHWRDSNYGYTF	once	NA	TRBV15	TRBJ1-2
TGTGCCAGCGTTCGGACTCCCGAACAGCCCCAGCATTTT	CASVRTPEQPQHF	NA	NA	TRBV2	TRBJ1-5
TGCGCCAGCAGCCAAGAGGGGGGGTTAGGCTACACCTTC	CASSQEGGLGYTF	NA	NA	TRBV4-1	TRBJ1-2
TGTGCCACCAGTGATGCCGACAGGGTCGCCGACGAGCAGTACTTC	CATSDADRVADEQYF	NA	TRBD1	TRBV24-1	TRBJ2-7
TGTGCCACCAGCAGATCCACAACTAACTATGGCTACACCTTC	CATSRSTTNYGYTF	NA	NA	TRBV15	TRBJ1-2
TGTGCCAGCAGTAACCACGGGGTCGGGGAGACCCAGTACTTC	CASSNHGVGETQYF	NA	NA	TRBV6-5	TRBJ2-5
TGCGCCAGCAGCCGGGGACTTAATTCCTACAATGAGCAGTTCTTC	CASSRGLNSYNEQFF	NA	NA	TRBV4-3	TRBJ2-1
TGTGCCATCAGTGACCCCGGGACTAGCGGGGTTTTCACAACAGATACGCAGTATTTT	CAISDPGTSGVFTTDTQYF	NA	TRBD2	TRBV10-3	TRBJ2-3
TGCAGCGTGAGAGGACTAGCAGGGAACGTCCTGACTTTC	CSVRGLAGNVLTF	few	TRBD2	TRBV29-1	TRBJ2-6
TGTGCCAGCACCCCACTACAGGACTACGAGCAGTACTTC	CASTPLQDYEQYF	NA	NA	TRBV28	TRBJ2-7
TGCGCCAGCAGCCGGACAGGGGATAATGAAAAACTGTTTTTT	CASSRTGDNEKLFF	few	TRBD1	TRBV5-1	TRBJ1-4
TGTGCCAGCAGCTTCCGTTCACAGGGTTTTGCGGGCTACACCTTC	CASSFRSQGFAGYTF	NA	NA	TRBV5-6	TRBJ1-2
TGCGCCAGCAGCTTCCTAGCGGGGGGGCAAGGAGATACGCAGTATTTT	CASSFLAGGQGDTQYF	NA	TRBD2	TRBV5-1	TRBJ2-3
TGTGCCAGCAGTCGACAGGACACAGATACGCAGTATTTT	CASSRQDTDTQYF	NA	NA	TRBV12-3/TRBV12-4	TRBJ2-3
TGCAGTGCTAGTCTACCCCAGGGAGGTGTGACTGAAGCTTTCTTT	CSASLPQGGVTEAFF	NA	NA	TRBV20-1	TRBJ1-1
TGTGCCAGTAGTACAAGGCTCCGGGACAGGGGGCCCTACGAGCAGTACTTC	CASSTRLRDRGPYEQYF	NA	TRBD1	TRBV19	TRBJ2-7
TGTGCCAGCAGTGAGGGCAGGGGGAGTCAACCGTATTTT	CASSEGRGSQPYF	NA	TRBD1	TRBV2	TRBJ2-3
TGTGCCATCAGTGAGTTCGGAGGACAGGGGATATCTGGCTACACCTTC	CAISEFGGQGISGYTF	NA	TRBD1	TRBV10-3	TRBJ1-2
TGTGCCAGCAAAGAGGGGACAGCGGAAAATCAGCCCCAGCATTTT	CASKEGTAENQPQHF	once	TRBD1	TRBV28	TRBJ1-5
TGTGCCAGCAGCTTAGAAGGTTCAGGGGTTCACAATGAGCAGTTCTTC	CASSLEGSGVHNEQFF	few	NA	TRBV11-3	TRBJ2-1
TGTGCCAGCAGCCAAGTGCCGGGAGCCTACGAGCAGTACTTC	CASSQVPGAYEQYF	NA	NA	TRBV3-1/TRBV3-2	TRBJ2-7
TGTGCCAGCAGCCAAGGCCGACAGGGATGGAACATTCAGTACTTC	CASSQGRQGWNIQYF	NA	TRBD1	TRBV14	TRBJ2-4
TGCGCCAGCAGCCAAGAGCTGGGCAGAGAGAACTATGGCTACACCTTC	CASSQELGRENYGYTF	NA	NA	TRBV4-3	TRBJ1-2
TGTGCCAGCAGCTTAAAGGGGGCAGGCCACGAGCAGTACTTC	CASSLKGAGHEQYF	NA	TRBD1	TRBV7-2	TRBJ2-7
TGTGCCAGTAGTATAGATAGTGCGTCGGGTAGCGAGTCCTACGAGCAGTACTTC	CASSIDSASGSESYEQYF	NA	NA	TRBV19	TRBJ2-7
TGTGCCAGCAGCCAAGATGCACAGCAGATGAATGAGCAGTTCTTC	CASSQDAQQMNEQFF	NA	NA	TRBV3-1/TRBV3-2	TRBJ2-1
TGTGCCAGCAGCACCGGACAGTCACCCACCGGGGAGCTGTTTTTT	CASSTGQSPTGELFF	NA	NA	TRBV5-4	TRBJ2-2
TGTGCCAGCTCAGGCGGGACAGGAGGGAACACTGAAGCTTTCTTT	CASSGGTGGNTEAFF	NA	TRBD1	TRBV18	TRBJ1-1
TGTGCTAGTGGTGGACAGACCCTCGATCAGCCCCAGCATTTT	CASGGQTLDQPQHF	NA	NA	TRBV12-5	TRBJ1-5